A single sample is the source of the 20 T cell receptor beta chains below, sequenced in a study of shared clonotypes between healthy human individuals. Using immunoSEQ multiplex PCR, the repertoire was profiled, and TCRdb retains in-frame clones only, with some absent. The profile shows under 600,000 clones, approximately 97% of them singletons. Sequences were obtained from naive CD4+ T cells sorted from blood. Subset defined: CD45RA+ positively selected. The receptor source for this set is a woman aged 25 to 39 in good health.

V is TRBV2 and J is TRBJ2-7, with 8 bases identical to TRBD1. Germline V gives CDR1 SNHLY, CDR2 FYNNEI. V lost 6 bases to trimming and J lost 3 bases; unmatched junction nucleotides: 4. The CDR3 is 13 amino acids. The CDR3 nucleotides read TGTGCCAGCAGCGAGGACAGGGTCTACGAGCAGTACTTC. Protein product: CASSEDRVYEQYF.

The chain carries TRBV28 and TRBJ2-2, with 7 bases identical to TRBD2. V gave up 5 bases and J gave up 4 bases; unmatched junction bases: 7. Germline CDR1 and CDR2: MDHEN and SYDVKM. This CDR3 has 15 residues. The CDR3 nucleotides read TGTGCCAGCAGTGGGGCGGGAGATCCCACCGGGGAGCTGTTTTTT. Translating gives CASSGAGDPTGELFF.

The chain is built from TRBV30 and TRBJ1-2; 11 nucleotides match TRBD1. This CDR3 is built from 18 residues. V was clipped by 2 bases and J by 7 bases; unmatched bases: 18. The germline V gene encodes CDR1 GTSNPN and CDR2 SVGIG (reference sequence). DNA for the CDR3: TGTGCCTGGAGTTGGTCTCGAACCGGGACAGGGGGTTTAGGTGGCTACACCTTC. This gives the protein CAWSWSRTGTGGLGGYTF.

CDR3 DNA: TGTGCCAGTAGGGGGAGCGGGACTAACACCGGGGAGCTGTTTTTT. This translates into CASRGSGTNTGELFF. V is TRBV19 and J is TRBJ2-2, with 7 nucleotides matching TRBD2. Germline CDR1 is LNHDA and CDR2 is SQIVND (reference sequence). The CDR3 runs to 15 residues. J was trimmed by 2 bases and V by 6 bases; bases with no gene match: 6.

This chain links TRBV18 with TRBJ1-1, with no clear D. The CDR3 is made up of 14 amino acids. Germline CDR1 KGHSH, CDR2 LQKENI. The ends were cut back, 2 bases at V and 3 bases at J, with 10 bases in the middle. Here the CDR3 DNA reads TGTGCCAGCTCACCAAGGGCCAAGGACACTGAAGCTTTCTTT. This sequence encodes CASSPRAKDTEAFF.

The rearrangement uses TRBV5-6 and TRBJ1-2; D remains ambiguous. The germline gives CDR1 SGHDT, CDR2 YYEEEE. Between the trimmed V and J ends, which lost 2 bases and 5 bases, there was a span of 13 bases. The CDR3 is 14 amino acids. CDR3 region: CASSFMYTPYGYTF. CDR3 DNA sequence: TGTGCCAGCAGCTTTATGTACACCCCATATGGCTACACCTTC.

The rearrangement uses TRBV5-1 and TRBJ1-4; TRBD1 agrees at 9 bases. Per the germline V gene, CDR1 is SGHRS and CDR2 is YFSETQ. The trim removed 7 bases at V and 7 bases at J, leaving 8 bases unmatched. The CDR3 covers 14 residues. The CDR3 DNA sequence: TGCGCCAGCTCCCCGGGGGACAGGGTTGAAAAACTGTTTTTT. Its protein product is CASSPGDRVEKLFF.

CDR3 nucleotides: TGCAGCGTTGAAGTGTCAGGGAGTGGAAACACCATATATTTT. Translating it yields CSVEVSGSGNTIYF. The rearrangement joins TRBV29-1 to TRBJ1-3; tentatively, D is TRBD1 (5 bases). The germline V and J ends were trimmed by 1 base and 3 bases, with 10 bases remaining between them. The CDR3 contains 14 residues. Germline CDR1 and CDR2: SQVTM and ANQGSEA.

CDR3 nucleotides: TGTGCCAGCAGCTTGTGGGTTTTCACCAATGAGCAGTTCTTC. Protein: CASSLWVFTNEQFF. The chain has TRBV5-4 and TRBJ2-1; no reliable D call. The CDR3 loop spans 14 amino acids. The V end lost 1 base, the J end lost 6 bases, and 11 bases lay between the germline ends. Per germline, CDR1 SGHNT and CDR2 YYREEE (reference sequence).

The chain is built from TRBV27 and TRBJ2-1; 15 positions match TRBD2. Per the germline V gene, CDR1 is MNHEY and CDR2 is SMNVEV (reference sequence). The trim removed 3 bases at V and 8 bases at J, leaving 5 bases unmatched. The CDR3 sequence is 16 residues long. The CDR3 loop is CASSFSGLAGGDEQFF. The DNA of the CDR3 is TGTGCCAGCAGTTTCTCGGGACTAGCGGGAGGCGATGAGCAGTTCTTC.

This clone was seen a single time. V is TRBV9 and J is TRBJ1-2; D uncertain. CDR3 length: 13 amino acids. The V and J ends lost 0 bases and 3 bases respectively, with 6 bases between them. Germline V lookup: CDR1 SGDLS, CDR2 YYNGEE. The CDR3 DNA reads as TGTGCCAGCAGCGTAGGAGGATACTATGGCTACACCTTC. This gives the protein CASSVGGYYGYTF.

This chain connects TRBV20-1 to TRBJ2-5; no reliable D call. Germline-derived CDR1 and CDR2 are DFQATT and SNEGSKA (reference sequence). V lost 6 bases, J lost 3 bases, and 8 bases lay in between. This CDR3 is 11 amino acids long. This chain's CDR3 is CSAPHEETQYF. The CDR3, as DNA: TGCAGTGCCCCCCACGAAGAGACCCAGTACTTC.

This sequence joins TRBV4-1 and TRBJ2-7; 7 positions match TRBD2. The junction had 8 bases not matched to a gene; V was cut back by 3 bases and J by 3 bases. The CDR3 is 15 amino acids. CDR1 and CDR2 (germline): MGHRA, YSYEKL. This CDR3 is CASSHQASGFYEQYF. CDR3 coding DNA: TGCGCCAGCAGCCATCAGGCTAGCGGATTCTACGAGCAGTACTTC.

V is TRBV28 and J is TRBJ2-2; 7 positions match TRBD2. This CDR3 contains 14 residues. With 3 bases clipped from V and 6 bases from J, the junction kept 4 bases outside the gene matches. Germline V gene data show CDR1 as MDHEN and CDR2 as SYDVKM. CDR3: CASSFGGVPGELFF. The CDR3 DNA reads TGTGCCAGCAGTTTTGGGGGGGTGCCCGGGGAGCTGTTTTTT.

The chain carries TRBV5-4 and TRBJ2-7; D may be TRBD2 (6 bases). The germline gives CDR1 SGHNT, CDR2 YYREEE (reference sequence). The CDR3 sequence is 15 residues long. Trimming took 1 base from V and 2 from J, leaving 13 bases between them. Here the CDR3 reads CASSLRLAEPYEQYF. Written as DNA, the CDR3 is TGTGCCAGCAGCTTGAGGTTAGCGGAACCCTACGAGCAGTACTTC.

The count of this clone is one. The chain combines TRBV2 with TRBJ2-2; TRBD1 matches at 8 bases. J was trimmed by 0 bases and V by 2 bases; bases with no gene match: 5. CDR3 length: 17 residues. Germline V gives CDR1 SNHLY, CDR2 FYNNEI. CDR3 DNA sequence: TGTGCCAGCAGTGAAAGGACAGGGTCATCGAACACCGGGGAGCTGTTTTTT. This encodes CASSERTGSSNTGELFF.

The chain couples TRBV5-1 to TRBJ2-7, with TRBD2 identical over 12 bases. Trimming cost V 4 bases and J 3 bases; bases outside gene matches: 8. The CDR3 extends over 16 amino acids. The germline V gene encodes CDR1 SGHRS and CDR2 YFSETQ. CDR3 DNA sequence: TGCGCCAGCAGCCCTGGGACTAGCGGGTCCGTCTACGAGCAGTACTTC. It yields the protein CASSPGTSGSVYEQYF.

The chain is built from TRBV6-1 and TRBJ1-1; no reliable D call. The CDR3 loop spans 12 amino acids. The V and J ends lost 3 bases and 9 bases respectively, with 11 bases between them. From germline, CDR1 is MNHNS and CDR2 SASEGT. CDR3 residues: CASSDASDQAFF. CDR3 DNA sequence: TGTGCCAGCAGTGATGCGTCGGATCAAGCTTTCTTT.

This chain connects TRBV2 to TRBJ2-7, with D hard to call. Trimming stripped 6 bases from V and 2 bases from J, with 5 bases between. The CDR3 covers 11 residues. CDR1 and CDR2 from the germline V gene are SNHLY and FYNNEI. The CDR3 DNA is TGTGCCAGCAGCTACACCTACGAGCAGTACTTC. Translated, it gives CASSYTYEQYF.

CDR3 DNA sequence: TGTGCCAGCAGCTTAGATAGGTTGCGGGCTCCGTACAATGAGCAGTTCTTC. This gives the protein CASSLDRLRAPYNEQFF. The V call is TRBV11-2, the J call TRBJ2-1; maybe TRBD2 (5 bases). The ends were cut back, 0 bases at V and 4 bases at J, with 16 bases in the middle. The CDR3 covers 17 residues. CDR1 SGHAT and CDR2 FQNNGV come from the germline V gene.